This record covers a single T cell receptor beta chain. The V gene lost 2 bases and the J gene lost 7 bases, with 12 bases spanning the gap. The CDR3 totals 14 residues. In germline, CDR1 is SGDLS, CDR2 YYNGEE. Methods used by the authors: Amplified reference gene primers provided the basis for estimating nucleated cell counts. Sequencing used immunoSEQ multiplex PCR; TCRdb keeps in-frame clones, though not all of them. V, J and clone size are taken as reported in that table, and D and trimming were inferred from the DNA itself. The table shows 65,000 to 80,000 clones, with 75% to 90% occurring only once. The data derive from a study of blood T cell repertoires in COVID-19. Background on the study: Collection of acute and convalescent COVID-19 samples took place in the United States, Italy and Spain. T cells, B-cell-depleted T cells, or PBMCs supplied cDNA or gDNA.

The sequenced sample was peripheral blood. The source is a man aged 45-60 years with active COVID-19. The chain is built from TRBV9 and TRBJ1-4; possibly TRBD1 for D (5 bases). The CDR3 loop reads CASSVTVRGEKLFF. The CDR3 DNA reads TGTGCCAGCAGCGTGACGGTTAGGGGTGAAAAACTGTTTTTT.